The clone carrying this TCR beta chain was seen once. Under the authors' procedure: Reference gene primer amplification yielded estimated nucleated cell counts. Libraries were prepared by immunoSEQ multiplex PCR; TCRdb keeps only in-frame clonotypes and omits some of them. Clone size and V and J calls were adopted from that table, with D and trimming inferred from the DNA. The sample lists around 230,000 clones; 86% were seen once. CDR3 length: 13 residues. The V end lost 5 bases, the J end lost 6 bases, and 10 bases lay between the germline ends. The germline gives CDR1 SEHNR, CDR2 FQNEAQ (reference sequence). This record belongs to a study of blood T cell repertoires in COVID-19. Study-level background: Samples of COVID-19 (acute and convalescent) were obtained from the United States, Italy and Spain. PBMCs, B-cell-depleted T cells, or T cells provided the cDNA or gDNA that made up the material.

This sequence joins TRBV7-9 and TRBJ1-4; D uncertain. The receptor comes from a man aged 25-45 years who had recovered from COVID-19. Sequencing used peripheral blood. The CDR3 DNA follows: TGTGCCAGCAGCCCGAGGGTAGATGAAAAACTGTTTTTT. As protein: CASSPRVDEKLFF.